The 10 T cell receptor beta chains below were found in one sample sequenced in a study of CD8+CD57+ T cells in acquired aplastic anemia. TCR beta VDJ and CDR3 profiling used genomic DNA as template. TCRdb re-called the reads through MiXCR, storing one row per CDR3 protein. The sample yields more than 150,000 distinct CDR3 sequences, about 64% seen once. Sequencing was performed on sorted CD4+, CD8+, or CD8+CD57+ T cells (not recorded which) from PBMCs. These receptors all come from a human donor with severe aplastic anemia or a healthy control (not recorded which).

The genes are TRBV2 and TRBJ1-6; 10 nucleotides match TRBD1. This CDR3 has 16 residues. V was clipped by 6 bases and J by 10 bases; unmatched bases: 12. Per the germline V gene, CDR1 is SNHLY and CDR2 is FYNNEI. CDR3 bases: TGTGCCAGCAGCGCCTATGGGACAGGGGTGAACTCACCCCTCCACTTT. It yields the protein CASSAYGTGVNSPLHF.

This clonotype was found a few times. The CDR3 DNA is TGTGCCAGCAGTGATATCAGGAGTAACTACGAGCAGTACTTC. The encoded protein is CASSDIRSNYEQYF. The chain uses TRBV2 and TRBJ2-7; no firm D call. The CDR3 covers 14 residues. Germline CDR1 and CDR2: SNHLY and FYNNEI. V lost 3 bases, J lost 3 bases, and 12 bases lay in between. The variable domain in full, completed from reference TRBV2 and TRBJ2-7, reads EPEVTQTPSHQVTQMGQEVILRCVPISNHLYFYWYRQILGQKVEFLVSFYNNEISEKSEIFDDQFSVERPDGSNFTLKIRSTKLEDSAMYFCASSDIRSNYEQYFGPGTRLTVT.

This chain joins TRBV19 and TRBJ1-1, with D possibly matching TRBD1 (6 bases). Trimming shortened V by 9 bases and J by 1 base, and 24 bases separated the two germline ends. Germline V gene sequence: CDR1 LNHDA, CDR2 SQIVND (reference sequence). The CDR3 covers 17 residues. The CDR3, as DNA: TGTGCCAGCCGGTTGGGTGTGGGAGGGGGGAAGAACACTGAAGCTTTCTTT. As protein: CASRLGVGGGKNTEAFF.

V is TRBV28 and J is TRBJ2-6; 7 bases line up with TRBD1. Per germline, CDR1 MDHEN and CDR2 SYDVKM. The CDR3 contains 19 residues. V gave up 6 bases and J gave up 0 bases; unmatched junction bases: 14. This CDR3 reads CASRTGDSDSTSGANVLTF. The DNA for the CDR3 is TGTGCCAGCAGAACAGGGGACAGCGACTCTACCTCTGGGGCCAACGTCCTGACTTTC.

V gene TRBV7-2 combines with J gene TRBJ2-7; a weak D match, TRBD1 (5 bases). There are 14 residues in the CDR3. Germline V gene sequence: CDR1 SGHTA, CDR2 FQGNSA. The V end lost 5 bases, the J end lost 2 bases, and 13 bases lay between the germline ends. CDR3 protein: CASSPRQQAYEQYF. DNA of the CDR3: TGTGCCAGCAGCCCCCGACAGCAAGCCTACGAGCAGTACTTC.

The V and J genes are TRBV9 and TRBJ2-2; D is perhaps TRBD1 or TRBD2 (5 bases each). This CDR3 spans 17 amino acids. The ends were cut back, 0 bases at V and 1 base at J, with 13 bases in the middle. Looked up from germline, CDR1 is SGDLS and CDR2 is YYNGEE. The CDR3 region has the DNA TGTGCCAGCAGCGTAGGGTGGGGGAGTCTGAACACCGGGGAGCTGTTTTTT. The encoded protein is CASSVGWGSLNTGELFF. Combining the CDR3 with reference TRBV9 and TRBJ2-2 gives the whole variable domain DSGVTQTPKHLITATGQRVTLRCSPRSGDLSVYWYQQSLDQGLQFLIQYYNGEERAKGNILERFSAQQFPDLHSELNLSSLELGDSALYFCASSVGWGSLNTGELFFGEGSRLTVL.

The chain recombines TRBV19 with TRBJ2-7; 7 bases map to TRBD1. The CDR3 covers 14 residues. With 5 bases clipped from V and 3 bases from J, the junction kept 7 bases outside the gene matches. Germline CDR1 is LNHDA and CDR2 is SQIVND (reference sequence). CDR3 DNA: TGTGCCAGTAGTGTCCGGGACAGTGACTACGAGCAGTACTTC. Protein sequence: CASSVRDSDYEQYF.

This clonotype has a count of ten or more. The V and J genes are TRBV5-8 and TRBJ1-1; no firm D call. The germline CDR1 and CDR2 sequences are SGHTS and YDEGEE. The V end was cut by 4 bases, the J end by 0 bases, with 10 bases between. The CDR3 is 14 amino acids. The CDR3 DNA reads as TGTGCCAGCAGCACACCATCCGTGAACACTGAAGCTTTCTTT. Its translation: CASSTPSVNTEAFF.

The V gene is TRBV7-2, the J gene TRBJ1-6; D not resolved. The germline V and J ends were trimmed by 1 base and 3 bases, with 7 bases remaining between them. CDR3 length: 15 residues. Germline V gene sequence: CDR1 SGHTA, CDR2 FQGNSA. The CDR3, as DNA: TGTGCCAGCAGCTTAGGGTCAGACTATAATTCACCCCTCCACTTT. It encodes CASSLGSDYNSPLHF.

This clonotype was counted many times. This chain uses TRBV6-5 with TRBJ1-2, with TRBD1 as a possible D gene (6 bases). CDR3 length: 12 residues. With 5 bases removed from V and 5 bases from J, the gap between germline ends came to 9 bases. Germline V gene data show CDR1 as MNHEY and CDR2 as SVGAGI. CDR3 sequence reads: CASSQQGYGYTF. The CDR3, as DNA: TGTGCCAGCAGTCAACAGGGATATGGCTACACCTTC.